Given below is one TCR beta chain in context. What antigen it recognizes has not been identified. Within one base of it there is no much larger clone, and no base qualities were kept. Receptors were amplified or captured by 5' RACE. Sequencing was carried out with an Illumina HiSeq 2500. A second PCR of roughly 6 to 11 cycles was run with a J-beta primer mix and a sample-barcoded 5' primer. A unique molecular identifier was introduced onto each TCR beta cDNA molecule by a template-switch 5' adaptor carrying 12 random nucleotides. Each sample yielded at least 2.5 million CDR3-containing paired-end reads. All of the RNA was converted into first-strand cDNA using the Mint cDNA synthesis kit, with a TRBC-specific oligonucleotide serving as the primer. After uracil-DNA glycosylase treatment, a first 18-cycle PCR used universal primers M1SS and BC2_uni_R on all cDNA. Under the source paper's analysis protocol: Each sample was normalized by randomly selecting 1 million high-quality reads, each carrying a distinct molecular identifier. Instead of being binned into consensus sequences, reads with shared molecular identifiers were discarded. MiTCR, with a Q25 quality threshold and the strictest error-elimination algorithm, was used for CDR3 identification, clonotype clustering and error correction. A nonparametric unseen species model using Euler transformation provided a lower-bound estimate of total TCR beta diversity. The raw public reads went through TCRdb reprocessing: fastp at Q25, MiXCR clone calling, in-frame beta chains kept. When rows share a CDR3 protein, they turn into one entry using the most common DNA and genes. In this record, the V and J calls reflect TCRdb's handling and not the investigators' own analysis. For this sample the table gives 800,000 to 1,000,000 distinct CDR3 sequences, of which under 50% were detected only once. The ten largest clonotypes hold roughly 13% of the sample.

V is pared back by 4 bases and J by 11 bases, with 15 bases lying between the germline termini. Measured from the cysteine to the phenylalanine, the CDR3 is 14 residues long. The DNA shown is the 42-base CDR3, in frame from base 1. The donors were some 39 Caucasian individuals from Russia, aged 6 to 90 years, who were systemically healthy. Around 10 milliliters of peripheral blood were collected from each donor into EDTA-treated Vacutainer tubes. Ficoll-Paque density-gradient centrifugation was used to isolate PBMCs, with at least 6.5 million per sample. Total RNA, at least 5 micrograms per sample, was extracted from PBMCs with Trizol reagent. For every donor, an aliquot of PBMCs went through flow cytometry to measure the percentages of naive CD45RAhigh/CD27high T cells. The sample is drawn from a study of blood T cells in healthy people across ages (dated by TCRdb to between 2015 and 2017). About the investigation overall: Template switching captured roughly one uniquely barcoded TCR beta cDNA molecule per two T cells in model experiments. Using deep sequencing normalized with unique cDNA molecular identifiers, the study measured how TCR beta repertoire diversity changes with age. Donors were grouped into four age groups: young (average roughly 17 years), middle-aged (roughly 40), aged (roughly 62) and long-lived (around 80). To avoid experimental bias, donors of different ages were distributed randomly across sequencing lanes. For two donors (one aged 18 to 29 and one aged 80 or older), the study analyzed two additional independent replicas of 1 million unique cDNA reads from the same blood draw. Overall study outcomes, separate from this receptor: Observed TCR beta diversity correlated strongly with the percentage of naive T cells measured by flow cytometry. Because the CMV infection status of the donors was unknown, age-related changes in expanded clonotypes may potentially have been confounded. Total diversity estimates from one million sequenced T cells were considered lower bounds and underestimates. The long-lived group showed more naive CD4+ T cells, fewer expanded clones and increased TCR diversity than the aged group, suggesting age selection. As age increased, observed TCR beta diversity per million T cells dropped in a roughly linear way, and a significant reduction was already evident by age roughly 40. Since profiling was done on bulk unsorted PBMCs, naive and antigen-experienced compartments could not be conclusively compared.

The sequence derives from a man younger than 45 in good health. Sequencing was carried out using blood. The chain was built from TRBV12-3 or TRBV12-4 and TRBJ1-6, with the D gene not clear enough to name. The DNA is TGTGCCAGCAGTTCCGACGGCTTTACGGCACCCCTCCACTTT. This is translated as CASSSDGFTAPLHF.